The 23 T cell receptor beta chains presented below share a single source sample, sequenced in a study of blood T cell repertoires in COVID-19. Generated by immunoSEQ multiplex PCR, the TCRdb table keeps only in-frame clones and is missing some. Seen here are about 83,000 clones, approximately 90% observed once, and the top ten hold around 2.9%. Sequencing was done on a sample of peripheral blood. These receptors all stem from a woman aged 45 to 65 with active or convalescent COVID-19.

The chain carries TRBV6-2 or TRBV6-3 and TRBJ2-3; the match to TRBD2 covers 7 bases. CDR3 length equals 15 residues. The ends lost 4 bases at V and 2 bases at J; junction bases unmatched: 6. Per germline, CDR1 MNHEY and CDR2 SVGEGT. The CDR3 loop reads CASSFLGGYTDTQYF. In DNA, the CDR3 is TGTGCCAGCAGTTTTCTCGGGGGGTACACAGATACGCAGTATTTT.

The gene calls are TRBV20-1 and TRBJ2-5, with D hard to call. The V end was cut by 7 bases, the J end by 7 bases, with 13 bases between. Per the germline V gene, CDR1 is DFQATT and CDR2 is SNEGSKA (reference sequence). There are 11 residues in the CDR3. The CDR3 here is CSGRDLGTQYF. The CDR3 nucleotides read TGCAGTGGAAGAGACCTCGGGACCCAGTACTTC.

The chain couples TRBV7-2 to TRBJ1-3; D not resolved. Germline V CDR1 and CDR2: SGHTA, FQGNSA. The germline V and J ends were trimmed by 1 base and 0 bases, with 7 bases remaining between them. The CDR3 has 15 amino acids. This CDR3 reads CASSLGPSSGNTIYF. The CDR3, as DNA: TGTGCCAGCAGCTTAGGGCCCAGCTCTGGAAACACCATATATTTT.

The chain uses TRBV3-1 (or the pseudogene TRBV3-2) and TRBJ1-1, with TRBD1 matching 10 bases. The CDR3 is 14 amino acids. Germline trimming cut 3 bases from V and 5 bases from J; bases unmatched to any gene: 3. Germline lookup yields CDR1 LGHDT and CDR2 YNNKEL (reference sequence). The CDR3 nucleotides read TGTGCCAGCAGCCATTGGGACAGGGGTACTGAAGCTTTCTTT. Its translation is CASSHWDRGTEAFF.

The V gene is TRBV7-2, the J gene TRBJ1-1; no clear D gene. CDR3 size: 10 residues. Between the trimmed V and J ends, which lost 8 bases and 1 base, there was a span of 2 bases. Per the germline V gene, CDR1 is SGHTA and CDR2 is FQGNSA. The CDR3 DNA reads as TGTGCCAGCCAGAACACTGAAGCTTTCTTT. Translation gives CASQNTEAFF. The entire variable domain, with the rest obtained from reference TRBV7-2 and TRBJ1-1, is as follows: GAGVSQSPSNKVTEKGKDVELRCDPISGHTALYWYRQSLGQGLEFLIYFQGNSAPDKSGLPSDRFSAERTGGSVSTLTIQRTQQEDSAVYLCASQNTEAFFGQGTRLTVV.

The J gene is TRBJ2-7, the V gene TRBV18; 11 nucleotides match TRBD1. Germline trimming cut 3 bases from V and 1 base from J; bases unmatched to any gene: 2. The CDR3 runs 15 residues. The germline gives CDR1 KGHSH, CDR2 LQKENI. The CDR3 is CASSPGTGGSYEQYF. The DNA of the CDR3 is TGTGCCAGCTCACCTGGGACAGGGGGGTCCTACGAGCAGTACTTC.

The chain employs TRBV9 and TRBJ1-4; tentatively, D is TRBD1 (5 bases). The V end was cut by 4 bases, the J end by 6 bases, with 16 bases between. CDR3 size: 15 residues. Germline CDR1 reads SGDLS; CDR2 reads YYNGEE. Here the CDR3 DNA reads TGTGCCAGCAGCCCCCCCTCCGGGGGACATGAAAAACTGTTTTTT. Protein: CASSPPSGGHEKLFF.

This chain links TRBV29-1 with TRBJ2-7; D gene unclear. Trimming removed 6 bases from V and 2 bases from J, with 8 bases in between. CDR1 is SQVTM, CDR2 ANQGSEA, per germline. The CDR3 is 11 amino acids. CDR3 region: CSVLNTYEQYF. Written as DNA, the CDR3 is TGCAGCGTCCTTAACACCTACGAGCAGTACTTC.

V usage is TRBV7-8 and J usage is TRBJ1-1; D might be TRBD1 (5 bases). CDR1 and CDR2 (germline): SGHVS, FQNEAQ. CDR3 length: 13 residues. Trimming left V 5 bases short and J 5 bases short, with 12 bases between. In DNA, the CDR3 is TGTGCCAGCAGCCTAAAAAGGGGAACTGAAGCTTTCTTT. The encoded protein is CASSLKRGTEAFF.

V gene TRBV4-3 combines with J gene TRBJ1-1, with no clear D. The CDR3 totals 13 residues. Per germline, CDR1 LGHNA and CDR2 YSLEER. The ends were cut back, 1 base at V and 6 bases at J, with 9 bases in the middle. The CDR3 spells CASSQAHTSEAFF. CDR3 coding DNA: TGCGCCAGCAGCCAAGCTCACACCTCTGAAGCTTTCTTT.

This sequence joins TRBV5-4 and TRBJ2-3; TRBD2 matches 7 bases. There are 16 residues in the CDR3. The V gene's germline CDR1 is SGHNT and CDR2 YYREEE (reference sequence). Trimming cost V 6 bases and J 0 bases; bases outside gene matches: 10. In DNA, the CDR3 is TGTGCCAGCACCCCTTCCCGTAGCGGGAGCACAGATACGCAGTATTTT. Protein sequence: CASTPSRSGSTDTQYF.

This clone was found a few times. The chain combines TRBV6-9 with TRBJ2-7; TRBD1 agrees at 7 bases. This CDR3 has 13 amino acids. V shed 5 bases, J shed 4 bases, and the junction held 5 bases outside the gene matches. Germline loops: CDR1 MNHGY, CDR2 SVAAGI. In DNA form, the CDR3 reads TGTGCCAGCAGTCCGAACAGGGGTTACGAGCAGTACTTC. Translating gives CASSPNRGYEQYF.

This chain links TRBV5-8 with TRBJ1-3; D unresolved. V shed 5 bases and J shed 0 bases, with 15 bases lying between them. CDR3 length: 16 residues. Per the germline V gene, CDR1 is SGHTS and CDR2 is YDEGEE. DNA for the CDR3: TGTGCCAGCAGTCGCAACAGAAAACTCTCTGGAAACACCATATATTTT. Its translation: CASSRNRKLSGNTIYF.

The CDR3 is CASSVRQGSYNEQFF. In DNA, the CDR3 is TGTGCCAGCAGCGTAAGACAGGGTTCCTACAATGAGCAGTTCTTC. This chain links TRBV9 with TRBJ2-1; 7 bases are shared with TRBD1. Germline CDR1 SGDLS, CDR2 YYNGEE. This CDR3 contains 15 residues. V dropped 1 base and J dropped 1; count of bases not matched to a gene: 2.

The chain employs TRBV27 and TRBJ2-7; 10 bases fit TRBD1. V shed 8 bases and J 3 bases; nucleotides not matched to a gene: 1. Germline V gene lookup returns CDR1 MNHEY and CDR2 SMNVEV (reference sequence). The CDR3 is made up of 12 amino acids. CDR3 DNA: TGTGCCAGCCGGGACAGGGGCTACGAGCAGTACTTC. Encoded protein: CASRDRGYEQYF.

The V gene is TRBV5-1, the J gene TRBJ1-2; 8 nucleotides agree with TRBD1. The CDR3 is 16 residues long. The junction had 10 bases not matched to a gene; V was cut back by 4 bases and J by 2 bases. The germline V gene encodes CDR1 SGHRS and CDR2 YFSETQ. The CDR3 is CASSPELGQGNYGYTF. The CDR3 DNA reads TGCGCCAGCAGCCCCGAACTAGGACAGGGCAACTATGGCTACACCTTC.

The rearrangement links TRBV27 to TRBJ2-5; 12 nucleotides match TRBD2. V gave up 4 bases and J gave up 5 bases; unmatched junction bases: 5. Germline CDR1 MNHEY, CDR2 SMNVEV (reference sequence). The CDR3 runs 15 residues. DNA for the CDR3: TGTGCCAGCAGTTCTAGCGGGGGGGCCGGGGAGACCCAGTACTTC. Encoded protein: CASSSSGGAGETQYF.

This clone was counted between two and nine times. This chain's CDR3 is CASRALAGSPGELFF. CDR3 in DNA: TGTGCCAGCAGAGCACTAGCAGGCTCTCCCGGGGAGCTGTTTTTT. The J gene is TRBJ2-2, the V gene TRBV6-5; weak D call: TRBD2 (6 bases). V shed 6 bases and J shed 6 bases, with 17 bases lying between them. CDR1 MNHEY and CDR2 SVGAGI come from the germline V gene. CDR3 size: 15 residues.

The J gene is TRBJ1-3, the V gene TRBV10-3, with 8 positions matching TRBD1. With 10 bases clipped from V and 4 bases from J, the junction kept 9 bases outside the gene matches. CDR1 ENHRY and CDR2 SYGVKD come from the germline V gene. This CDR3 region has 14 residues. In DNA, the CDR3 is TGTGCCACCCAGGGGGCCCCTAGGGGAAACACCATATATTTT. Residues: CATQGAPRGNTIYF.

This clone was observed a single time. Other DNA sequences from this sample encode an identical CDR3 as well. The CDR3 DNA is TGTGCCAGTAGTACGGACAGGATGAACACTGAAGCTTTCTTT. This gives the protein CASSTDRMNTEAFF. This chain uses TRBV19 with TRBJ1-1; 7 nucleotides match TRBD1. CDR1 is LNHDA, CDR2 SQIVND, per germline (reference sequence). The V and J ends lost 4 bases and 0 bases, in that order; junction bases with no gene match: 2. CDR3 length equals 14 residues.

The chain recombines TRBV7-2 with TRBJ2-5; D may be TRBD2 (5 bases). This CDR3 has 14 residues. Germline values: CDR1 SGHTA, CDR2 FQGNSA. V lost 7 bases, J lost 5 bases, and 17 bases lay in between. CDR3 in DNA: TGTGCCAGCAAACAGCGGCCTGGGTGGGAGACCCAGTACTTC. Residues: CASKQRPGWETQYF.

The chain joins TRBV5-1 to TRBJ1-5, with no clear D. V gave up 5 bases and J gave up 4 bases, with 10 bases separating them. Germline-derived CDR1 and CDR2 are SGHRS and YFSETQ. The CDR3 has 13 amino acids. As DNA, the CDR3 is TGCGCCAGCAGAGCGGGCTCGAATCAGCCCCAGCATTTT. It codes for CASRAGSNQPQHF.

The rearrangement joins TRBV6-5 to TRBJ1-6, with 11 bases matching TRBD1. CDR1 is MNHEY, CDR2 SVGAGI, per germline. The CDR3 extends over 15 amino acids. Trimming took 2 bases from V and 10 from J; bases not matched to a gene: 4. This chain's CDR3 is CASSYGDRGKSPLHF. CDR3 DNA: TGTGCCAGCAGTTACGGGGACAGGGGGAAATCACCCCTCCACTTT.